The next 32 T cell receptor beta chains were all read from a single sample in a study of blood T cell repertoires in COVID-19. The assay was immunoSEQ multiplex PCR, and TCRdb's table has in-frame clones only and misses some. The top ten clones hold 7% to 10% of a sample with fewer than 70,000 clones, 70% to 90% of them seen once. Material: peripheral blood. The receptor set was obtained from an older woman with active COVID-19.

This clone appeared a single time. The CDR3 nucleotides read TGTGCCAGCAGCGAAGGCAGTAGGCAGCCGGGAGGCGAGCAGTACTTC. This sequence encodes CASSEGSRQPGGEQYF. The chain carries TRBV11-3 and TRBJ2-7, with 7 bases that match TRBD2. Germline CDR1 is SGHNT and CDR2 is YENEEA. With V trimmed by 5 bases and J by 6 bases, 16 bases remained unmatched. The CDR3 contains 16 residues.

The chain recombines TRBV30 with TRBJ1-6; D gene ambiguous. This CDR3 is 13 amino acids long. The V gene's germline CDR1 is GTSNPN and CDR2 SVGIG (reference sequence). The V gene lost 7 bases and the J gene lost 3 bases, with 10 bases spanning the gap. CDR3 coding DNA: TGTGCCTCCCAGGTGAACTATAATTCACCCCTCCACTTT. This sequence encodes CASQVNYNSPLHF.

This clone was detected only once. The V and J genes are TRBV2 and TRBJ2-5; D is possibly TRBD2 (6 bases). Trimming pared 3 bases from V and 4 bases from J, leaving 15 bases between. Germline values: CDR1 SNHLY, CDR2 FYNNEI. The CDR3 has 15 residues. The CDR3 protein is CASSEAGSVGETQYF. For the CDR3, the DNA is TGTGCCAGCAGTGAGGCGGGATCGGTGGGAGAGACCCAGTACTTC.

The genes are TRBV28 and TRBJ1-1; D gene ambiguous. The CDR3 length is 14 residues. Trimming removed 6 bases from V and 3 bases from J, with 14 bases in between. From germline, CDR1 is MDHEN and CDR2 SYDVKM. In DNA form, the CDR3 reads TGTGCCAGCAGGCCATCTGGAGGGTACACTGAAGCTTTCTTT. Protein product: CASRPSGGYTEAFF. Filled out from reference TRBV28 and TRBJ1-1, the complete variable domain reads DVKVTQSSRYLVKRTGEKVFLECVQDMDHENMFWYRQDPGLGLRLIYFSYDVKMKEKGDIPEGYSVSREKKERFSLILESASTNQTSMYLCASRPSGGYTEAFFGQGTRLTVV.

V gene TRBV7-8 combines with J gene TRBJ2-1; TRBD2 aligns across 10 bases. The CDR3 is made up of 16 amino acids. Per germline, CDR1 SGHVS and CDR2 FQNEAQ. J gave up 9 bases and V 5 bases, and 13 bases lay outside the gene matches. CDR3: CASSQFTSGTAGEQFF. The DNA of the CDR3 is TGTGCCAGCAGCCAATTCACTAGCGGGACCGCCGGTGAGCAGTTCTTC.

CDR3 residues: CASSLWSLGQPQHF. The CDR3 DNA follows: TGTGCCAGCAGTTTATGGTCCCTCGGTCAGCCCCAGCATTTT. The J gene is TRBJ1-5, the V gene TRBV28; unclear D gene. With 0 bases removed from V and 6 bases from J, the gap between germline ends came to 9 bases. The germline gives CDR1 MDHEN, CDR2 SYDVKM. This CDR3 has 14 residues.

The table lists this clone with a count of one. The chain is built from TRBV13 and TRBJ1-6, with TRBD1 identical over 9 bases. This CDR3 is built from 16 residues. V trimming: 4 bases; J trimming: 9 bases; junction bases outside the gene matches: 10. In germline, CDR1 is PRHDT, CDR2 FYEKMQ (reference sequence). The chain's CDR3 is CASSSNMYRGLSPLHF. CDR3 in DNA: TGTGCCAGCAGCTCGAATATGTACAGGGGGCTTTCACCCCTCCACTTT. Full variable domain (outside the CDR3, taken from reference TRBV13 and TRBJ1-6): AAGVIQSPRHLIKEKRETATLKCYPIPRHDTVYWYQQGPGQDPQFLISFYEKMQSDKGSIPDRFSAQQFSDYHSELNMSSLELGDSALYFCASSSNMYRGLSPLHFGNGTRLTVT.

V and J are TRBV7-2 and TRBJ2-1; TRBD2 is a possible D gene (5 bases). The germline V gene encodes CDR1 SGHTA and CDR2 FQGNSA. This CDR3 has 14 amino acids. Trimming took off 3 bases at V and 5 bases at J, with 11 bases between the two ends. The chain's CDR3 is CASSLEDDNNEQFF. CDR3 nucleotides: TGTGCCAGCAGCTTGGAGGACGACAACAATGAGCAGTTCTTC.

The V and J genes are TRBV6-6 and TRBJ2-7; D is undetermined. The CDR3 consists of 13 residues. Germline CDR1 MNHNY, CDR2 SVGAGI (reference sequence). V gave up 2 bases and J gave up 3 bases, with 8 bases separating them. The CDR3 is CASSYAADYEQYF. DNA of the CDR3: TGTGCCAGCAGTTACGCGGCAGACTACGAGCAGTACTTC.

The chain is built from TRBV5-1 and TRBJ1-6, with TRBD1 matching over 7 bases. The CDR3 loop spans 18 amino acids. Looked up from germline, CDR1 is SGHRS and CDR2 is YFSETQ. V trimming: 0 bases; J trimming: 1 base; junction bases outside the gene matches: 7. The DNA for the CDR3 is TGCGCCAGCAGCTTGGGACAGGGAGAAGTGTCCTATAATTCACCCCTCCACTTT. This sequence encodes CASSLGQGEVSYNSPLHF. The full variable domain, rest sourced from reference TRBV5-1 and TRBJ1-6, is KAGVTQTPRYLIKTRGQQVTLSCSPISGHRSVSWYQQTPGQGLQFLFEYFSETQRNKGNFPGRFSGRQFSNSRSEMNVSTLELGDSALYLCASSLGQGEVSYNSPLHFGNGTRLTVT.

This clone appeared once. The V gene is TRBV9, the J gene TRBJ2-5; 13 positions agree with TRBD2. The CDR3 is 15 amino acids. V shed 7 bases, J shed 1 base, and the junction held 4 bases outside the gene matches. Per germline, CDR1 SGDLS and CDR2 YYNGEE. The chain's CDR3 is CASSWTSGSQETQYF. The CDR3 DNA sequence: TGTGCCAGCTCCTGGACTAGCGGGAGCCAAGAGACCCAGTACTTC.

The chain recombines TRBV9 with TRBJ1-1; 7 positions match TRBD1. V was clipped by 3 bases and J by 5 bases; unmatched bases: 10. The CDR3 runs 15 residues. Germline V gene lookup returns CDR1 SGDLS and CDR2 YYNGEE. The CDR3 DNA reads TGTGCCAGCAGCGAGAGACAGGGCCCGTGGACTGAAGCTTTCTTT. This codes for CASSERQGPWTEAFF.

The rearrangement uses TRBV5-6 and TRBJ1-2; 8 bases fit TRBD1. The CDR3 consists of 16 residues. Germline values: CDR1 SGHDT, CDR2 YYEEEE. With V trimmed by 0 bases and J by 8 bases, 12 bases remained unmatched. The CDR3 spells CASSLEAFQGARGYTF. DNA of the CDR3: TGTGCCAGCAGCTTGGAAGCGTTCCAGGGGGCGCGGGGCTACACCTTC.

V is TRBV18 and J is TRBJ2-5; 11 positions match TRBD1. V shed 3 bases, J shed 3 bases, and the junction held 9 bases outside the gene matches. The CDR3 length is 17 residues. CDR1 and CDR2 from the germline V gene are KGHSH and LQKENI. The CDR3 DNA reads as TGTGCCAGCTCACCTAGGACAGGGGGCTCGTGGGAAGAGACCCAGTACTTC. This sequence encodes CASSPRTGGSWEETQYF.

CDR3 sequence reads: CASSSPGQGSMEQYF. The DNA for the CDR3 is TGTGCCAGCAGCTCTCCGGGACAGGGGTCGATGGAGCAGTACTTC. This sequence joins TRBV7-3 and TRBJ2-7, with TRBD1 matching 10 bases. The V segment lost 4 bases and the J segment 7 bases; nucleotides outside the gene matches: 10. CDR1 SGHTA and CDR2 FQGTGA come from the germline V gene. The CDR3 loop spans 15 amino acids.

This rearrangement joins TRBV18 to TRBJ2-7, with 9 bases aligning to TRBD1. Per germline, CDR1 KGHSH and CDR2 LQKENI. This CDR3 region has 16 residues. Germline trimming cut 0 bases from V and 5 bases from J; bases unmatched to any gene: 8. CDR3 nucleotides: TGTGCCAGCTCACCACCACAGGGGGCCCGTGGGCACGAGCAGTACTTC. This gives the protein CASSPPQGARGHEQYF.

V usage is TRBV5-1 and J usage is TRBJ2-1; a weak D match, TRBD1 (5 bases). V lost 7 bases to trimming and J lost 0 bases, with 14 bases between them. The CDR3 runs 15 residues. Germline values: CDR1 SGHRS, CDR2 YFSETQ. CDR3 protein: CASFQGSDSYNEQFF. DNA of the CDR3: TGCGCCAGCTTCCAGGGTTCGGACTCCTACAATGAGCAGTTCTTC.

The chain has TRBV28 and TRBJ2-5; the match to TRBD1 covers 9 bases. Germline V lookup: CDR1 MDHEN, CDR2 SYDVKM. This CDR3 comprises 17 residues. V trimming: 3 bases; J trimming: 1 base; junction bases outside the gene matches: 9. Written as DNA, the CDR3 is TGTGCCAGCAGTTTCCCCGGACAGGGGACTGGCCAAGAGACCCAGTACTTC. It yields the protein CASSFPGQGTGQETQYF.

The rearrangement joins TRBV27 to TRBJ1-2; maybe TRBD1 (6 bases). Germline values: CDR1 MNHEY, CDR2 SMNVEV (reference sequence). This CDR3 is 14 amino acids long. V lost 3 bases to trimming and J lost 7 bases, with 15 bases between them. The CDR3 DNA is TGTGCCAGCAGTTTTGAGGGGGGGTATAGTGGCTACACCTTC. Residues: CASSFEGGYSGYTF.

The J gene is TRBJ2-3, the V gene TRBV2; 7 nucleotides align to TRBD1. CDR1 and CDR2 from the germline V gene are SNHLY and FYNNEI. The CDR3 loop spans 16 amino acids. V shed 0 bases, J shed 0 bases, and the junction held 3 bases outside the gene matches. The DNA for the CDR3 is TGTGCCAGCAGTGAAGCGGGACAGATAAGCACAGATACGCAGTATTTT. It codes for CASSEAGQISTDTQYF.

The chain couples TRBV6-5 to TRBJ1-4; the D is unclear. V gave up 5 bases and J gave up 0 bases, with 7 bases separating them. CDR1 is MNHEY, CDR2 SVGAGI, per germline. The CDR3 length is 14 residues. DNA of the CDR3: TGTGCCAGCAGTAGTCTAGCAACTAATGAAAAACTGTTTTTT. Its protein is CASSSLATNEKLFF.

The chain recombines TRBV7-8 with TRBJ2-1, with TRBD2 matching over 11 bases. With V trimmed by 1 base and J by 15 bases, 8 bases remained unmatched. Germline V gene lookup returns CDR1 SGHVS and CDR2 FQNEAQ. The CDR3 extends over 14 amino acids. The CDR3 loop reads CASSLDTSGSTLFF. The CDR3 DNA reads TGTGCCAGCAGCTTAGATACTAGCGGGAGTACCCTGTTCTTC.

The chain has TRBV28 and TRBJ2-7; possible D gene TRBD2, 6 bases. The CDR3 totals 14 residues. V dropped 2 bases and J dropped 1 base, with 9 bases sitting between them. Germline assignment: CDR1 MDHEN and CDR2 SYDVKM. The CDR3 DNA reads TGTGCCAGCAGTTTACAGGGAGGATCCTACGAGCAGTACTTC. This sequence encodes CASSLQGGSYEQYF.

V is TRBV27 and J is TRBJ2-5, with D tentatively TRBD1 (5 bases). The ends were cut back, 2 bases at V and 2 bases at J, with 12 bases in the middle. The CDR3 sequence is 15 residues long. Germline CDR1 is MNHEY and CDR2 is SMNVEV (reference sequence). DNA for the CDR3: TGTGCCAGCAGTTTAGGACCGACAGTGCAAGAGACCCAGTACTTC. Translation gives CASSLGPTVQETQYF.

The chain is built from TRBV5-6 and TRBJ1-1, with D unresolved. The CDR3 consists of 15 residues. V lost 6 bases, J lost 0 bases, and 15 bases lay in between. CDR1 and CDR2 from the germline V gene are SGHDT and YYEEEE. CDR3 coding DNA: TGTGCCAGCACCTCCCCGGCAGACATGAACACTGAAGCTTTCTTT. As protein: CASTSPADMNTEAFF.

The rearrangement links TRBV28 to TRBJ2-2; the D gene is possibly TRBD1 (6 bases). Germline V CDR1 and CDR2: MDHEN, SYDVKM. This CDR3 is 14 amino acids long. The V end was cut by 5 bases, the J end by 6 bases, with 13 bases between. CDR3 DNA: TGTGCCAGCAGTGCCAACAGGGAAGCCGGGGAGCTGTTTTTT. Amino acids: CASSANREAGELFF.

The chain carries TRBV27 and TRBJ2-3; D call uncertain. This CDR3 comprises 12 residues. CDR1 and CDR2 (germline): MNHEY, SMNVEV (reference sequence). The V end lost 3 bases, the J end lost 6 bases, and 7 bases lay between the germline ends. The CDR3, as DNA: TGTGCCAGCAGTTTTGCGAGGGATACGCAGTATTTT. Translated, it gives CASSFARDTQYF.

The chain uses TRBV28 and TRBJ1-5, with D perhaps TRBD1 (5 bases). The CDR3 is made up of 15 amino acids. Looked up from germline, CDR1 is MDHEN and CDR2 is SYDVKM. V was shortened by 1 base and J by 3 bases, with 10 bases between the two germline ends. The CDR3: CASSLSFRDNQPQHF. The CDR3 DNA reads TGTGCCAGCAGTTTATCTTTCAGGGACAATCAGCCCCAGCATTTT.

The chain is built from TRBV3-1 (or the pseudogene TRBV3-2) and TRBJ2-7, with 12 bases that match TRBD1. V gave up 0 bases and J gave up 5 bases; unmatched junction bases: 8. This CDR3 has 17 residues. Germline V gene data show CDR1 as LGHDT and CDR2 as YNNKEL (reference sequence). The DNA for the CDR3 is TGTGCCAGCAGCCAAGAGCTTTCCGGGACAGGGGGCGACGAGCAGTACTTC. It is translated as CASSQELSGTGGDEQYF.

The chain uses TRBV27 and TRBJ2-7, with D possibly matching TRBD1 (6 bases). Germline CDR1 is MNHEY and CDR2 is SMNVEV (reference sequence). The V and J ends lost 3 bases and 3 bases respectively, with 12 bases between them. This CDR3 comprises 14 residues. The CDR3 bases are TGTGCCAGCAGTTTTGGGACACTCGGCTACGAGCAGTACTTC. This codes for CASSFGTLGYEQYF.

This clone showed up just a few times. The chain carries TRBV7-9 and TRBJ2-3; D remains unclear. Trimming removed 3 bases from V and 5 bases from J, with 6 bases in between. CDR3 length: 12 residues. Per the germline V gene, CDR1 is SEHNR and CDR2 is FQNEAQ (reference sequence). CDR3 bases: TGTGCCAGCAGCTTGAACGGAGATACGCAGTATTTT. Translated, it gives CASSLNGDTQYF.

The chain links TRBV12-3 or TRBV12-4 to TRBJ2-3; D is undetermined. There are 11 residues in the CDR3. Trimming took 6 bases from V and 6 from J, leaving 7 bases between them. The CDR3 protein is CASSAADTQYF. The CDR3, as DNA: TGTGCCAGCAGCGCCGCGGATACGCAGTATTTT.